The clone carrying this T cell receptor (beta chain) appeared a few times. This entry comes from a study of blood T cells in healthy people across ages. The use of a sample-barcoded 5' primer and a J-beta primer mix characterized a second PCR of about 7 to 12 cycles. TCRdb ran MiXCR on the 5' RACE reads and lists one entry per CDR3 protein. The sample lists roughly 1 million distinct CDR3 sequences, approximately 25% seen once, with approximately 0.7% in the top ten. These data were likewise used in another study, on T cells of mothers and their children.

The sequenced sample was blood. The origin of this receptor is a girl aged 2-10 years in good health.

The CDR3 nucleotides are TGTGCCACCAGCAGAGATTATGGTGGGACCGGGGAGCTGTTTTTT. This sequence encodes CATSRDYGGTGELFF. This chain links TRBV15 with TRBJ2-2; no clear D. Trimming left V 0 bases short and J 5 bases short, with 10 bases between. The CDR3 is 15 residues long. In germline, CDR1 is LNHNV, CDR2 YYDKDF (reference sequence). Filled out from reference TRBV15 and TRBJ2-2, the complete variable domain reads DAMVIQNPRYQVTQFGKPVTLSCSQTLNHNVMYWYQQKSSQAPKLLFHYYDKDFNNEADTPDNFQSRRPNTSFCFLDIRSPGLGDTAMYLCATSRDYGGTGELFFGEGSRLTVL.